What follows are 2 T cell receptor beta chains derived from one specimen sequenced in a study of T cell responses to AZD1222 COVID-19 vaccine. TCRdb's table, derived via immunoSEQ multiplex PCR, lists solely in-frame clones and lacks some. The sample shows tens of thousands of clones, 75% to 90% of them seen only once. Sequences were derived from peripheral blood, sampled on day 0 of AZD1222 vaccination. The receptors stem from an adult in good health.

V is TRBV7-9 and J is TRBJ2-3, with D hard to call. Germline lookup yields CDR1 SEHNR and CDR2 FQNEAQ (reference sequence). Trimming removed 5 bases at V and 1 base at J, with 7 bases between. The CDR3 length is 13 residues. The CDR3 loop is CASSAPCTDTQYF. As DNA, the CDR3 is TGTGCCAGCAGCGCTCCTTGCACAGATACGCAGTATTTT. The full variable domain, completed using reference TRBV7-9 and TRBJ2-3, is DTGVSQNPRHKITKRGQNVTFRCDPISEHNRLYWYRQTLGQGPEFLTYFQNEAQLEKSRLLSDRFSAERPKGSFSTLEIQRTEQGDSAMYLCASSAPCTDTQYFGPGTRLTVL.

V is TRBV12-2 and J is TRBJ1-3; TRBD1, the table's D call, was not compared with the DNA. TRBV12-2 is a pseudogene. CDR3 size: 17 residues. The CDR3 DNA reads as TGTGCAAGCCTTGACCGGGAAGGGGGTTACTCTGGAAACACCATATATTTT. It translates to CASLDREGGYSGNTIYF.